Following are 13 T cell receptor beta chains from one sample sequenced in a study of blood T cells in healthy people across ages. A second PCR, run for about 7 to 12 cycles, used a sample-barcoded 5' primer plus a J-beta primer mix. MiXCR, run by TCRdb on the 5' RACE reads, gives a single entry per CDR3 protein. This sample has hundreds of thousands of distinct CDR3 sequences, with 40% to 50% found just once. The specimen was blood. Receptors were obtained from a man aged 60 to 69 in good health.

This clonotype was counted a few times. J is TRBJ2-5 and V is TRBV12-3 or TRBV12-4; D is unclear. The ends were cut back, 5 bases at V and 5 bases at J, with 18 bases in the middle. The CDR3 is 15 amino acids. The CDR3 loop is CASSATLLLLETQYF. CDR3 coding DNA: TGTGCCAGCAGTGCAACCCTACTCCTTCTTGAGACCCAGTACTTC.

This clonotype was picked up a small number of times. The chain carries TRBV2 and TRBJ2-5; no definite D call. Trimming removed 6 bases from V and 0 bases from J, with 8 bases in between. This CDR3 contains 13 residues. Germline CDR1 and CDR2: SNHLY and FYNNEI. CDR3 in DNA: TGTGCCAGCAGGGACGGATACCAAGAGACCCAGTACTTC. It yields the protein CASRDGYQETQYF.

This clonotype was picked up a small number of times. The chain recombines TRBV18 with TRBJ2-7; D may be TRBD2 (5 bases). The CDR3 contains 16 residues. CDR1 is KGHSH and CDR2 is LQKENI in the germline V gene. V was trimmed by 2 bases and J by 7 bases, leaving 21 bases between them. The CDR3 spells CASSPTPLVTYNEQYF. CDR3 nucleotide sequence: TGTGCCAGCTCACCAACCCCACTAGTCACCTACAATGAGCAGTACTTC.

This sequence joins TRBV3-1 and TRBJ2-5; D is perhaps TRBD1 (6 bases). The V end was cut by 2 bases, the J end by 5 bases, with 21 bases between. Germline V lookup: CDR1 LGHDT, CDR2 YNNKEL (reference sequence). This CDR3 has 17 residues. CDR3 sequence reads: CASSQRVQGWGSETQYF. In nucleotides, the CDR3 is TGTGCCAGCAGCCAAAGGGTACAGGGATGGGGATCCGAGACCCAGTACTTC.

The V call is TRBV21-1, the J call TRBJ2-3; the D segment call TRBD2 is taken from the table without a DNA check. TRBV21-1 corresponds to a pseudogene. CDR3 size: 16 residues. CDR3 in DNA: TGTGCCAGCAGCAATTCCGGGAGGGGCAGCACAGATACGCAGTATTTT. It specifies CASSNSGRGSTDTQYF.

This clonotype was detected a few times. V usage is TRBV5-5 and J usage is TRBJ2-3; 12 bases match TRBD1. Germline V gene data show CDR1 as SGHKS and CDR2 as YYEKEE (reference sequence). The V gene end was trimmed by 2 bases and the J gene end by 5 bases; junction bases not matched to a gene: 3. The CDR3 covers 15 residues. The CDR3 loop is CASSFGDRGLDTQYF. CDR3 in DNA: TGTGCCAGCAGCTTTGGGGACAGGGGGCTAGATACGCAGTATTTT.

The chain links TRBV27 to TRBJ2-7; D is tentatively TRBD1 or TRBD2 (7 bases each). This CDR3 has 14 amino acids. Germline CDR1 MNHEY, CDR2 SMNVEV (reference sequence). V lost 5 bases, J lost 2 bases, and 13 bases lay in between. The CDR3 region is CASSLQGGAYEQYF. Here the CDR3 DNA reads TGTGCCAGCAGTCTTCAGGGGGGGGCCTACGAGCAGTACTTC.

The chain recombines TRBV18 with TRBJ2-7; maybe TRBD1 (5 bases). The length of the CDR3 is 15 residues. The germline V and J ends were trimmed by 3 bases and 0 bases, with 12 bases remaining between them. Germline CDR1 reads KGHSH; CDR2 reads LQKENI. The CDR3 protein is CASSPATATSYEQYF. CDR3 in DNA: TGTGCCAGCTCACCCGCGACAGCGACCTCCTACGAGCAGTACTTC.

This clonotype came up a few times. V is TRBV12-3 or TRBV12-4 and J is TRBJ2-7; TRBD2 is a possible D gene (6 bases). V shed 3 bases and J shed 2 bases, with 8 bases lying between them. The CDR3 totals 13 residues. The chain's CDR3 is CASSLEGPYEQYF. In nucleotides, the CDR3 is TGTGCCAGCAGTTTGGAGGGTCCCTACGAGCAGTACTTC.

This chain joins TRBV4-3 and TRBJ2-3; perhaps D is TRBD1 or TRBD2 (6 bases each). The CDR3 covers 14 residues. Germline-derived CDR1 and CDR2 are LGHNA and YSLEER. V was pared by 5 bases and J by 4 bases, with 13 bases between. The CDR3 spells CASSSRRGADTQYF. The CDR3 DNA is TGCGCCAGCAGCAGTAGGAGGGGGGCAGATACGCAGTATTTT.

The chain joins TRBV5-6 to TRBJ1-4, with a weak D call TRBD1 (6 bases). CDR3 size: 13 residues. The V gene's germline CDR1 is SGHDT and CDR2 YYEEEE. V was shortened by 5 bases and J by 6 bases, with 11 bases between the two germline ends. CDR3: CASSGGIDEKLFF. CDR3 bases: TGTGCCAGCAGTGGGGGCATCGATGAAAAACTGTTTTTT.

The chain couples TRBV9 to TRBJ1-2; 10 nucleotides match TRBD1. The V and J ends lost 3 bases and 7 bases, in that order; junction bases with no gene match: 6. CDR1 SGDLS and CDR2 YYNGEE come from the germline V gene. The CDR3 contains 14 residues. In DNA, the CDR3 is TGTGCCAGCAGCGCCGGGACAGGGGAGGCTGGCTACACCTTC. Translation: CASSAGTGEAGYTF.

This clonotype was seen more than once but under ten times. The chain couples TRBV5-1 to TRBJ2-5; no definite D call. Germline CDR1 SGHRS, CDR2 YFSETQ. This CDR3 region has 15 residues. V was clipped by 7 bases and J by 1 base, with 17 bases between them. Here the CDR3 DNA reads TGCGCCAGCTCCACAACGATGACCCCCCAAGAGACCCAGTACTTC. It specifies CASSTTMTPQETQYF. Using reference TRBV5-1 and TRBJ2-5 for the parts outside the CDR3, the full variable domain is KAGVTQTPRYLIKTRGQQVTLSCSPISGHRSVSWYQQTPGQGLQFLFEYFSETQRNKGNFPGRFSGRQFSNSRSEMNVSTLELGDSALYLCASSTTMTPQETQYFGPGTRLLVL.